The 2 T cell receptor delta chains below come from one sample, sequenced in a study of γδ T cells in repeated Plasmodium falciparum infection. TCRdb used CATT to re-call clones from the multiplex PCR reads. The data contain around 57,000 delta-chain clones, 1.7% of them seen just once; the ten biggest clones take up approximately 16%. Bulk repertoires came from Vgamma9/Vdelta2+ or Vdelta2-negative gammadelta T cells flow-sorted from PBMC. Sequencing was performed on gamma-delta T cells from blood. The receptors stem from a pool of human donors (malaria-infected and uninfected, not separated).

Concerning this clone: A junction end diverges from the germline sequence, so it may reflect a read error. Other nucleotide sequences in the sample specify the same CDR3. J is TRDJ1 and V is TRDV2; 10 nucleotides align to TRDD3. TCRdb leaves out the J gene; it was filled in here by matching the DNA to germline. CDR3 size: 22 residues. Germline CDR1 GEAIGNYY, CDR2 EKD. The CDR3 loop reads CACDTDEGSQSTGGLPTDKLIF. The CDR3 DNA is TGCGCCTGTGACACCGACGAAGGAAGTCAGAGTACTGGGGGATTACCAACCGATAAACTCATCTTT.

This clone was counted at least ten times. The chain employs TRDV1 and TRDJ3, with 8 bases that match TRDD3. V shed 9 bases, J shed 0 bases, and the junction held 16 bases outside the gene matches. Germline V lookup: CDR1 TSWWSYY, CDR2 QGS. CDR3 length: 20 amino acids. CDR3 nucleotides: TGTGCTCTCGTGGAGGGGATACCGCTCCCCCCCTCCTGGGACACCCGACAGATGTTTTTC. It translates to CALVEGIPLPPSWDTRQMFF.